This TCR beta chain is from a study of T cell responses to AZD1222 COVID-19 vaccine. About the research overall: Doses given second, at about 4 or about 12 weeks, were pooled.

The CDR3 has 16 residues. CDR1 is SGHNT and CDR2 is YENEEA in the germline V gene. The ends lost 3 bases at V and 8 bases at J; junction bases unmatched: 12. With respect to this clone: What it binds is unknown.

Sequencing was performed with immunoSEQ multiplex PCR; in TCRdb, only in-frame clones are kept and a portion is missing. The sample comprises 65,000 to 75,000 clones, around four fifths of which are singletons, and approximately 21% rests with the top ten. Regarding the study as a whole: The breadth and depth of Spike-specific TCRs increased once two AZD1222 doses had been given. Most donors were white British and more were female, and clonal diversity was possibly underestimated.

The TCR originated in an adult in good health. J is TRBJ2-1 and V is TRBV11-3; 8 bases agree with TRBD1. The sequenced sample was peripheral blood, obtained on day 0 of AZD1222 vaccination. CDR3 sequence (DNA): TGTGCCAGCAGCTTGGGCGGGCAGGGGGCGATCTATGAGCAGTTCTTC. Residues: CASSLGGQGAIYEQFF.